These 17 T cell receptor beta chains were all obtained from the same sample, sequenced in a study of cytomegalovirus exposure and HLA in healthy donors. This table comes from immunoSEQ multiplex PCR, and its TCRdb copy is limited to in-frame clones, with some not included. The sample carries more than 95,000 clones, 80% to 90% recorded once. Sequencing was carried out using PBMCs. These TCRs come from a man between 18 and 29 years old in good health and CMV-seropositive.

The J gene is TRBJ2-7, the V gene TRBV4-1; 10 positions agree with TRBD2. The germline V gene encodes CDR1 MGHRA and CDR2 YSYEKL. The CDR3 has 15 amino acids. J lost 0 bases, V lost 4 bases, and 3 bases had no gene match. The CDR3 DNA sequence: TGCGCCAGCAGCCCTACTAGCGGGGCCTCCTACGAGCAGTACTTC. Translating it yields CASSPTSGASYEQYF.

The V and J genes are TRBV15 and TRBJ1-5; D possibly corresponds to TRBD1 (5 bases). The CDR3 has 13 residues. Trimming stripped 7 bases from V and 6 bases from J, with 13 bases between. CDR1 and CDR2 from the germline V gene are LNHNV and YYDKDF (reference sequence). The CDR3 spells CATNWGQGQPQHF. CDR3 nucleotides: TGTGCCACCAATTGGGGTCAGGGTCAGCCCCAGCATTTT.

This chain uses TRBV7-2 with TRBJ2-7; 8 bases agree with TRBD1. CDR1 is SGHTA, CDR2 FQGNSA, per germline. J gave up 6 bases and V 5 bases, and 9 bases lay outside the gene matches. CDR3 length: 14 amino acids. CDR3 protein: CASSDRDRFAEQYF. CDR3 nucleotide sequence: TGTGCCAGCAGCGACCGGGACAGGTTCGCCGAGCAGTACTTC.

The chain is built from TRBV19 and TRBJ2-7; 7 positions agree with TRBD2. V lost 5 bases and J lost 6; bases outside the gene matches: 13. Germline assignment: CDR1 LNHDA and CDR2 SQIVND (reference sequence). The CDR3 consists of 15 residues. The CDR3 is CASSVGLVVDSEQYF. CDR3 DNA: TGTGCCAGTAGTGTCGGACTAGTCGTCGATAGCGAGCAGTACTTC. Complete variable domain (other parts from reference TRBV19 and TRBJ2-7): DGGITQSPKYLFRKEGQNVTLSCEQNLNHDAMYWYRQDPGQGLRLIYYSQIVNDFQKGDIAEGYSVSREKKESFPLTVTSAQKNPTAFYLCASSVGLVVDSEQYFGPGTRLTVT.

The chain carries TRBV29-1 and TRBJ2-7, with a weak D call TRBD2 (5 bases). The CDR3 totals 16 residues. Trimming removed 5 bases from V and 0 bases from J, with 20 bases in between. Germline CDR1 and CDR2: SQVTM and ANQGSEA. The CDR3 nucleotides read TGCAGCGTTATAAGGTGGGCAGCCACTAGCTCCTACGAGCAGTACTTC. Encoded protein: CSVIRWAATSSYEQYF.

The rearrangement joins TRBV5-6 to TRBJ1-5; D remains unclear. The V end lost 0 bases, the J end lost 2 bases, and 12 bases lay between the germline ends. The CDR3 is 16 amino acids. Looked up from germline, CDR1 is SGHDT and CDR2 is YYEEEE. Here the CDR3 reads CASSLGGAGGNQPQHF. As DNA, the CDR3 is TGTGCCAGCAGCTTGGGTGGAGCTGGAGGCAATCAGCCCCAGCATTTT.

This clone was observed a handful of times. The rearrangement joins TRBV5-4 to TRBJ1-6; TRBD1 is a possible D gene (5 bases). CDR1 and CDR2 (germline): SGHNT, YYREEE (reference sequence). The CDR3 covers 15 residues. V was pared by 1 base and J by 7 bases, with 12 bases between. The CDR3 DNA sequence: TGTGCCAGCAGCTTGTCACCAGGGCAGAATTCACCCCTCCACTTT. Its protein product is CASSLSPGQNSPLHF.

The chain has TRBV5-1 and TRBJ1-6; 7 bases match TRBD1. Germline CDR1 is SGHRS and CDR2 is YFSETQ. The CDR3 covers 17 residues. V shed 0 bases and J 3 bases; nucleotides not matched to a gene: 6. Here the CDR3 DNA reads TGCGCCAGCAGCTTGGTTTTAGGGGACAGCTATAATTCACCCCTCCACTTT. Protein product: CASSLVLGDSYNSPLHF.

This clone was counted only a few times. This chain uses TRBV4-3 with TRBJ2-3, with 10 bases matching TRBD2. The V and J ends lost 4 bases and 4 bases, in that order; junction bases with no gene match: 5. Germline V gene data show CDR1 as LGHNA and CDR2 as YSLEER. The CDR3 length is 15 residues. CDR3 sequence (DNA): TGCGCCAGCAGCCTGCTAGCGGGGGCTTCAGATACGCAGTATTTT. Its translation is CASSLLAGASDTQYF.

The rearrangement uses TRBV15 and TRBJ2-2, with TRBD1 matching over 8 bases. V lost 3 bases, J lost 7 bases, and 4 bases stayed unmatched. The CDR3 covers 14 residues. Per the germline V gene, CDR1 is LNHNV and CDR2 is YYDKDF (reference sequence). The CDR3 protein is CATSRDRENGELFF. The CDR3 DNA follows: TGTGCCACCAGCAGGGACAGGGAAAACGGGGAGCTGTTTTTT. The variable domain in full, with the rest retrieved from reference TRBV15 and TRBJ2-2, is DAMVIQNPRYQVTQFGKPVTLSCSQTLNHNVMYWYQQKSSQAPKLLFHYYDKDFNNEADTPDNFQSRRPNTSFCFLDIRSPGLGDTAMYLCATSRDRENGELFFGEGSRLTVL.

The V gene is TRBV5-4, the J gene TRBJ2-7; 7 bases are a match to TRBD1. The CDR3 length is 13 residues. Germline-derived CDR1 and CDR2 are SGHNT and YYREEE (reference sequence). J gave up 6 bases and V 2 bases, and 5 bases lay outside the gene matches. CDR3 amino acids: CASSLDRQGEQYF. The CDR3 DNA reads TGTGCCAGCAGCTTAGATAGACAGGGCGAGCAGTACTTC.

Only one count was recorded for this clone. The V and J genes are TRBV18 and TRBJ1-3; unclear D gene. V dropped 3 bases and J dropped 4 bases, with 25 bases sitting between them. The length of the CDR3 is 19 residues. CDR1 is KGHSH, CDR2 LQKENI, per germline. CDR3 loop: CASSPTLALTSYSGNTIYF. CDR3 nucleotide sequence: TGTGCCAGCTCACCCACCCTGGCCCTCACGAGCTACAGCGGAAACACCATATATTTT.

CDR3 loop: CASSMDRGQPQHF. The CDR3 DNA reads TGTGCCAGCAGCATGGACAGGGGGCAGCCCCAGCATTTT. The V gene is TRBV7-2, the J gene TRBJ1-5; 10 positions match TRBD1. The ends lost 5 bases at V and 7 bases at J; junction bases unmatched: 2. The CDR3 length is 13 residues. The germline gives CDR1 SGHTA, CDR2 FQGNSA.

The genes are TRBV4-1 and TRBJ1-2, with D unresolved. V was pared by 2 bases and J by 2 bases, with 6 bases between. This CDR3 has 13 amino acids. Germline CDR1 reads MGHRA; CDR2 reads YSYEKL. The CDR3 bases are TGCGCCAGCAGCCAAACCGGGAACTATGGCTACACCTTC. Protein sequence: CASSQTGNYGYTF.

The chain joins TRBV4-2 to TRBJ2-7, with TRBD1 as a possible D gene (5 bases). Germline lookup yields CDR1 LGHNA and CDR2 YNFKEQ. The CDR3 is 15 amino acids. V was pared by 0 bases and J by 4 bases, with 13 bases between. The CDR3 DNA follows: TGTGCCAGCAGCCAAGATCTAGGGGTCAGTTACGAGCAGTACTTC. It yields the protein CASSQDLGVSYEQYF.

The rearrangement uses TRBV2 and TRBJ1-2; 7 bases map to TRBD1. The CDR3 spans 15 residues. V lost 6 bases, J lost 4 bases, and 11 bases stayed unmatched. Germline CDR1 is SNHLY and CDR2 is FYNNEI. This CDR3 reads CASSPGGAGGYGYTF. The DNA for the CDR3 is TGTGCCAGCAGCCCTGGAGGAGCAGGGGGCTATGGCTACACCTTC.

The V gene is TRBV7-9, the J gene TRBJ2-1; 10 bases are a match to TRBD2. V shed 10 bases and J 0 bases; nucleotides not matched to a gene: 3. The CDR3 is 14 residues long. CDR1 is SEHNR and CDR2 is FQNEAQ in the germline V gene (reference sequence). The CDR3: CAIIAGGSYNEQFF. The CDR3 DNA reads as TGTGCCATAATAGCGGGGGGCTCCTACAATGAGCAGTTCTTC.